The 30 T cell receptor beta chains given below trace back to one sample, sequenced in a study of siplizumab effects on memory and regulatory T cells. Here immunoSEQ multiplex PCR was the method, and the copy in TCRdb shows in-frame clones only, minus some. The sample holds 50,000 or so clones, roughly 90% seen once. The sample comprised naive CD8+ T cells sorted from blood. The source of these receptors is a human donor in good health.

V is TRBV7-9 and J is TRBJ2-4; D is possibly TRBD1 or TRBD2 (5 bases each). V was cut by 1 base and J by 2 bases, with 18 bases left in between. The CDR3 runs to 18 residues. Germline loops: CDR1 SEHNR, CDR2 FQNEAQ (reference sequence). CDR3 sequence reads: CASSLVPDHRGTKNIQYF. In nucleotides, the CDR3 is TGTGCCAGCAGCTTAGTTCCGGACCATCGGGGCACCAAAAACATTCAGTACTTC.

The rearrangement links TRBV4-1 to TRBJ2-7, with D tentatively TRBD1 (7 bases). The V gene lost 1 base and the J gene lost 2 bases, with 15 bases spanning the gap. Germline CDR1 is MGHRA and CDR2 is YSYEKL. This CDR3 has 16 amino acids. The CDR3 DNA sequence: TGCGCCAGCAGCCAAGTCAACGGGGGACAGACCTACGAGCAGTACTTC. As protein: CASSQVNGGQTYEQYF.

The chain has TRBV5-6 and TRBJ2-3, with a tentative D call TRBD2 (6 bases). The CDR3 covers 16 residues. Germline V CDR1 and CDR2: SGHDT, YYEEEE. Trimming removed 1 base at V and 5 bases at J, with 17 bases between. The chain's CDR3 is CASSLLRSLGGDTQYF. For the CDR3, the DNA is TGTGCCAGCAGCTTGTTAAGGTCCCTCGGGGGAGATACGCAGTATTTT. Full variable domain (outside the CDR3, taken from reference TRBV5-6 and TRBJ2-3): DAGVTQSPTHLIKTRGQQVTLRCSPKSGHDTVSWYQQALGQGPQFIFQYYEEEERQRGNFPDRFSGHQFPNYSSELNVNALLLGDSALYLCASSLLRSLGGDTQYFGPGTRLTVL.

The chain carries TRBV2 and TRBJ2-1, with 9 bases fitting TRBD2. Germline V gives CDR1 SNHLY, CDR2 FYNNEI. The junction had 16 bases not matched to a gene; V was cut back by 7 bases and J by 9 bases. The CDR3 extends over 16 amino acids. The CDR3 DNA sequence: TGTGCCAGCATCCCGCGGGGGGGTGCAAGTTTAGTTGAGCAGTTCTTC. Its translation is CASIPRGGASLVEQFF.

The chain joins TRBV5-6 to TRBJ2-7; no firm D call. The CDR3 is 13 amino acids. V shed 5 bases and J shed 2 bases, with 11 bases lying between them. Germline-derived CDR1 and CDR2 are SGHDT and YYEEEE. CDR3 bases: TGTGCCAGCAGACCTAGGATTCCCTACGAGCAGTACTTC. This gives the protein CASRPRIPYEQYF.

The chain has TRBV5-1 and TRBJ2-5; maybe TRBD2 (6 bases). The DNA end is more similar to TRBJ2-7, so the J call may be wrong. The CDR3 sequence is 13 residues long. Per germline, CDR1 SGHRS and CDR2 YFSETQ. The CDR3 DNA reads TGCGCCAGCAGCACCGGGACTGGCTACGAGCAGTACTTC. Residues: CASSTGTGYEQYF.

The V call is TRBV27, the J call TRBJ2-5; TRBD2 aligns across 10 bases. The length of the CDR3 is 15 residues. Trimming took 5 bases from V and 2 from J; bases not matched to a gene: 5. Per the germline V gene, CDR1 is MNHEY and CDR2 is SMNVEV (reference sequence). The CDR3 bases are TGTGCCAGCAGTCAGGGACTAGCGATACAAGAGACCCAGTACTTC. Encoded protein: CASSQGLAIQETQYF.

The chain combines TRBV12-5 with TRBJ1-5, with D possibly being TRBD1 (5 bases). In germline, CDR1 is LGHNT, CDR2 FRNRAP. The germline V and J ends were trimmed by 3 bases and 2 bases, with 11 bases remaining between them. CDR3 length equals 15 residues. The CDR3: CASGLPGSGNQPQHF. The CDR3 DNA follows: TGTGCTAGTGGTTTACCAGGGTCTGGCAATCAGCCCCAGCATTTT.

The J gene is TRBJ2-1, the V gene TRBV6-6; 11 bases agree with TRBD2. In germline, CDR1 is MNHNY, CDR2 SVGAGI (reference sequence). Losses at the gene ends were 4 bases for V and 2 bases for J; bases not matched to a gene: 1. This CDR3 is built from 15 residues. CDR3 nucleotide sequence: TGTGCCAGCAGTTCACTAGCGGGAGCCTACAATGAGCAGTTCTTC. Translated, it gives CASSSLAGAYNEQFF.

This chain uses TRBV9 with TRBJ2-6; D gene uncertain. The V gene's germline CDR1 is SGDLS and CDR2 YYNGEE. The CDR3 is 13 residues long. The germline V and J ends were trimmed by 0 bases and 3 bases, with 1 base remaining between them. The DNA for the CDR3 is TGTGCCAGCAGCGTAGGTGGGGCCAACGTCCTGACTTTC. It specifies CASSVGGANVLTF.

The chain is built from TRBV19 and TRBJ2-5, with D hard to call. V was cut by 6 bases and J by 0 bases, with 2 bases left in between. Germline values: CDR1 LNHDA, CDR2 SQIVND (reference sequence). The CDR3 has 11 amino acids. The CDR3 is CASSYQETQYF. The CDR3 DNA reads as TGTGCCAGTAGCTACCAAGAGACCCAGTACTTC. The full variable domain, its missing parts supplied by reference TRBV19 and TRBJ2-5, is DGGITQSPKYLFRKEGQNVTLSCEQNLNHDAMYWYRQDPGQGLRLIYYSQIVNDFQKGDIAEGYSVSREKKESFPLTVTSAQKNPTAFYLCASSYQETQYFGPGTRLLVL.

This chain links TRBV7-2 with TRBJ2-7; D remains unclear. With 4 bases removed from V and 3 bases from J, the gap between germline ends came to 10 bases. CDR1 is SGHTA, CDR2 FQGNSA, per germline. This CDR3 contains 13 residues. As DNA, the CDR3 is TGTGCCAGCAGCTCCGAGGATGGCTACGAGCAGTACTTC. Translating it yields CASSSEDGYEQYF.

The chain recombines TRBV19 with TRBJ1-2, with unresolved D. Germline CDR1 LNHDA, CDR2 SQIVND (reference sequence). The CDR3 sequence is 14 residues long. Trimming removed 2 bases from V and 3 bases from J, with 10 bases in between. The CDR3 spells CASSITWGDYGYTF. The DNA for the CDR3 is TGTGCCAGTAGTATAACGTGGGGTGACTATGGCTACACCTTC.

A note on this clone: An end of the junction does not agree with germline; a read error may underlie this. The rearrangement uses TRBV29-1 and TRBJ2-1, with D possibly TRBD2 on 6 matching bases. Germline V gene data show CDR1 as SQVTM and CDR2 as ANQGSEA. CDR3 length: 12 amino acids. CDR3 DNA: TGCAGCGCGGAGGGTAATTACAAAGAGCAGTTCTTC. Encoded protein: CSAEGNYKEQFF.

The chain carries TRBV4-1 and TRBJ1-2; 7 bases match TRBD1. Trimming took 1 base from V and 3 from J; bases not matched to a gene: 2. The CDR3 sequence is 14 residues long. Germline CDR1 MGHRA, CDR2 YSYEKL. The CDR3 coding sequence is TGCGCCAGCAGCCAAGCCCAGGGGGACTATGGCTACACCTTC. Its protein is CASSQAQGDYGYTF.

The V gene is TRBV19, the J gene TRBJ1-2; a possible D gene is TRBD1 (6 bases). CDR3 size: 15 residues. From germline, CDR1 is LNHDA and CDR2 SQIVND (reference sequence). Trimming shortened V by 7 bases and J by 2 bases, and 17 bases separated the two germline ends. This CDR3 is CASTPTGTPNYGYTF. CDR3 nucleotides: TGTGCCAGTACCCCGACCGGGACACCGAACTATGGCTACACCTTC.

The genes are TRBV9 and TRBJ2-1; D gene ambiguous. V lost 5 bases and J 15 bases, leaving 9 bases between the germline ends. Per germline, CDR1 SGDLS and CDR2 YYNGEE. CDR3 length: 9 amino acids. Written as DNA, the CDR3 is TGTGCCAGCAGTCCAGAACCGTTCTTC. Translation gives CASSPEPFF.

V usage is TRBV14 and J usage is TRBJ1-1, with D possibly TRBD1 on 6 matching bases. The CDR3 contains 15 residues. Trimming pared 1 base from V and 2 bases from J, leaving 11 bases between. The germline V gene encodes CDR1 SGHDN and CDR2 FVKESK. The CDR3 region is CASSQGDIFNTEAFF. As DNA, the CDR3 is TGTGCCAGCAGCCAAGGGGACATTTTTAACACTGAAGCTTTCTTT.

The CDR3 DNA sequence: TGTGCCAGTAGTATAGGCACAAGCTCCTACAATGAGCAGTTCTTC. Its translation is CASSIGTSSYNEQFF. The rearrangement joins TRBV19 to TRBJ2-1; D unresolved. The CDR3 covers 15 residues. Trimming pared 1 base from V and 0 bases from J, leaving 7 bases between. Germline V gene lookup returns CDR1 LNHDA and CDR2 SQIVND (reference sequence).

This chain uses TRBV27 with TRBJ2-7, with 7 bases that match TRBD2. The CDR3 spans 17 residues. V was clipped by 2 bases and J by 1 base; unmatched bases: 11. Germline V lookup: CDR1 MNHEY, CDR2 SMNVEV (reference sequence). DNA for the CDR3: TGTGCCAGCAGTTTAAAAGGGCTAGCGGTTGGATCCTACGAGCAGTACTTC. Translation gives CASSLKGLAVGSYEQYF.

The chain is built from TRBV5-5 and TRBJ1-2; D not resolved. Trimming took 3 bases from V and 4 from J, leaving 16 bases between them. The CDR3 is made up of 15 amino acids. Germline V gives CDR1 SGHKS, CDR2 YYEKEE (reference sequence). In nucleotides, the CDR3 is TGTGCCAGCAGCTCCTCCGGGAGAATAGGCTATGGCTACACCTTC. It specifies CASSSSGRIGYGYTF.

CDR3 nucleotide sequence: TGTGCCAGCAGTTTATTGAATGCAGATACGCAGTATTTT. Translation: CASSLLNADTQYF. The rearrangement links TRBV27 to TRBJ2-3; D ambiguous. The V end lost 1 base, the J end lost 4 bases, and 6 bases lay between the germline ends. This CDR3 has 13 residues. The germline gives CDR1 MNHEY, CDR2 SMNVEV (reference sequence).

The chain links TRBV27 to TRBJ1-1; unclear D gene. Germline V gene data show CDR1 as MNHEY and CDR2 as SMNVEV (reference sequence). The CDR3 spans 13 residues. The V end was cut by 3 bases, the J end by 3 bases, with 8 bases between. CDR3 in DNA: TGTGCCAGCAGTTTCGGAGGACACACTGAAGCTTTCTTT. Its translation: CASSFGGHTEAFF.

The chain recombines TRBV5-4 with TRBJ1-2; 7 bases fit TRBD1. Germline-derived CDR1 and CDR2 are SGHNT and YYREEE (reference sequence). The CDR3 totals 16 residues. V shed 2 bases and J 4 bases; nucleotides not matched to a gene: 11. CDR3 loop: CASSLLRDSSFYGYTF. The CDR3 DNA sequence: TGTGCCAGCAGCTTACTCCGGGACAGTTCCTTCTATGGCTACACCTTC.

V and J are TRBV4-1 and TRBJ2-1; D is possibly TRBD1 or TRBD2 (5 bases each). Germline V gives CDR1 MGHRA, CDR2 YSYEKL. The CDR3 is made up of 15 amino acids. V was trimmed by 4 bases and J by 2 bases, leaving 12 bases between them. As DNA, the CDR3 is TGCGCCAGCAGCCTCTCAGTGGGGGCCTACAATGAGCAGTTCTTC. It is translated as CASSLSVGAYNEQFF.

The J gene is TRBJ2-7, the V gene TRBV7-2; D remains unclear. In germline, CDR1 is SGHTA, CDR2 FQGNSA. Trimming removed 5 bases at V and 1 base at J, with 15 bases between. This CDR3 contains 15 residues. CDR3 nucleotides: TGTGCCAGCAGCGACCCTTGGGCCCGATCCTACGAGCAGTACTTC. It translates to CASSDPWARSYEQYF.

The J gene is TRBJ2-1, the V gene TRBV19; D is uncertain. The CDR3 consists of 15 residues. Germline CDR1 and CDR2: LNHDA and SQIVND (reference sequence). Trimming took 3 bases from V and 3 from J, leaving 12 bases between them. The CDR3 DNA follows: TGTGCCAGTAGTATTTCCTCGACGGTCTACAATGAGCAGTTCTTC. Protein product: CASSISSTVYNEQFF. Supplemented by reference TRBV19 and TRBJ2-1, the full variable domain reads DGGITQSPKYLFRKEGQNVTLSCEQNLNHDAMYWYRQDPGQGLRLIYYSQIVNDFQKGDIAEGYSVSREKKESFPLTVTSAQKNPTAFYLCASSISSTVYNEQFFGPGTRLTVL.

This chain connects TRBV14 to TRBJ2-7, with a possible D match to TRBD1 (6 bases). The CDR3 is 14 amino acids. Looked up from germline, CDR1 is SGHDN and CDR2 is FVKESK. V was clipped by 4 bases and J by 2 bases, with 12 bases between them. The chain's CDR3 is CASSPRGGPYEQYF. In nucleotides, the CDR3 is TGTGCCAGCAGCCCACGAGGGGGACCCTACGAGCAGTACTTC.

This clone showed up just once. The gene calls are TRBV25-1 and TRBJ2-1, with D unresolved. This CDR3 contains 11 residues. Between the trimmed V and J ends, which lost 1 base and 6 bases, there was a span of 1 base. CDR1 and CDR2 from the germline V gene are MGHDK and SYGVNS. The CDR3 DNA follows: TGTGCCAGCAGTGAATCCAATGAGCAGTTCTTC. It codes for CASSESNEQFF.

The CDR3 is CASSLTENTEAFF. CDR3 DNA sequence: TGTGCCAGCAGTTTGACGGAAAACACTGAAGCTTTCTTT. The chain links TRBV27 to TRBJ1-1; no definite D call. The ends were cut back, 3 bases at V and 2 bases at J, with 7 bases in the middle. Per the germline V gene, CDR1 is MNHEY and CDR2 is SMNVEV (reference sequence). The CDR3 has 13 amino acids.